This entry lists 18 T cell receptor beta chains sequenced from one sample in a study of T cell responses to AZD1222 COVID-19 vaccine. Only in-frame clones appear in the TCRdb table, and some are missing; sequencing was by immunoSEQ multiplex PCR. This table has about 94,000 clones, over 75% appearing once. This specimen consisted of peripheral blood, obtained on day 0 of AZD1222 vaccination. Receptors were obtained from an adult in good health.

V is TRBV18 and J is TRBJ1-3; 7 bases fit TRBD1. The CDR3 sequence is 14 residues long. Unmatched junction bases numbered 5, after V lost 5 bases and J lost 4 bases. Germline V CDR1 and CDR2: KGHSH, LQKENI. CDR3 protein: CASSTGQVGNTIYF. Here the CDR3 DNA reads TGTGCCAGCTCAACCGGACAGGTCGGAAACACCATATATTTT.

V is TRBV2 and J is TRBJ2-2; D might be TRBD1 (5 bases). The V end was cut by 6 bases, the J end by 0 bases, with 11 bases between. The germline V gene encodes CDR1 SNHLY and CDR2 FYNNEI. This CDR3 is built from 15 residues. The CDR3 loop is CASSPKTANTGELFF. CDR3 coding DNA: TGTGCCAGCAGCCCTAAGACAGCGAACACCGGGGAGCTGTTTTTT.

DNA of the CDR3: TGCGCCAGCAGCCCTCAAGGGTCCTTATCCCAGCGGGGGTACTTC. Translated, it gives CASSPQGSLSQRGYF. The chain carries TRBV5-1 and TRBJ2-7; TRBD2 aligns across 7 bases. The CDR3 runs to 15 residues. Germline V gene sequence: CDR1 SGHRS, CDR2 YFSETQ. V lost 4 bases and J lost 12; bases outside the gene matches: 19.

The rearrangement links TRBV5-1 to TRBJ2-5; 7 nucleotides align to TRBD2. Germline V gene data show CDR1 as SGHRS and CDR2 as YFSETQ. The CDR3 runs to 16 residues. The ends lost 0 bases at V and 0 bases at J; junction bases unmatched: 5. The CDR3: CASSLVPAGNQETQYF. DNA of the CDR3: TGCGCCAGCAGCTTGGTGCCAGCGGGGAACCAAGAGACCCAGTACTTC.

This chain links TRBV15 with TRBJ1-1; 7 positions agree with TRBD1. Germline assignment: CDR1 LNHNV and CDR2 YYDKDF (reference sequence). This CDR3 comprises 16 residues. V lost 1 base and J lost 0; bases outside the gene matches: 5. In DNA form, the CDR3 reads TGTGCCACCAGCAGAGGCAGGACAGGAATGAACACTGAAGCTTTCTTT. It translates to CATSRGRTGMNTEAFF.

The chain uses TRBV9 and TRBJ1-1, with no clear D. Germline V gene lookup returns CDR1 SGDLS and CDR2 YYNGEE. V was clipped by 4 bases and J by 3 bases, with 13 bases between them. This CDR3 contains 14 residues. The CDR3 sequence is CASSPALGDTEAFF. CDR3 DNA sequence: TGTGCCAGCAGCCCCGCCCTCGGTGACACTGAAGCTTTCTTT.

This clone has more than one count but fewer than ten. The chain recombines TRBV5-4 with TRBJ1-1; D call uncertain. The V end lost 6 bases, the J end lost 5 bases, and 14 bases lay between the germline ends. In germline, CDR1 is SGHNT, CDR2 YYREEE (reference sequence). The CDR3 has 13 amino acids. The CDR3 DNA is TGTGCCAGCAATCGGGGAAGAGGGACTGAAGCTTTCTTT. It translates to CASNRGRGTEAFF.

V usage is TRBV3-1 (or the pseudogene TRBV3-2) and J usage is TRBJ1-3, with 7 nucleotides matching TRBD1. The CDR3 spans 16 residues. Germline CDR1 and CDR2: LGHDT and YNNKEL (reference sequence). V was clipped by 0 bases and J by 4 bases; unmatched bases: 6. The CDR3 loop is CASSQERTGDGNTIYF. CDR3 in DNA: TGTGCCAGCAGCCAAGAAAGGACAGGCGACGGAAACACCATATATTTT.

The chain is built from TRBV7-2 and TRBJ2-5; 7 bases fit TRBD2. From germline, CDR1 is SGHTA and CDR2 FQGNSA. The ends lost 1 base at V and 3 bases at J; junction bases unmatched: 5. The CDR3 has 15 amino acids. The CDR3 nucleotides read TGTGCCAGCAGCTTAGGTAGCGGGTCTGAAGAGACCCAGTACTTC. Protein sequence: CASSLGSGSEETQYF. The full variable domain, rest sourced from reference TRBV7-2 and TRBJ2-5, is GAGVSQSPSNKVTEKGKDVELRCDPISGHTALYWYRQSLGQGLEFLIYFQGNSAPDKSGLPSDRFSAERTGGSVSTLTIQRTQQEDSAVYLCASSLGSGSEETQYFGPGTRLLVL.

V and J are TRBV6-6 and TRBJ1-6, with a weak D call TRBD1 (5 bases). The CDR3 consists of 14 residues. Germline V CDR1 and CDR2: MNHNY, SVGAGI (reference sequence). The V end was cut by 0 bases, the J end by 9 bases, with 9 bases between. CDR3 DNA: TGTGCCAGCAGTTACTCGACGGACATTTCACCCCTCCACTTT. It specifies CASSYSTDISPLHF.

This chain connects TRBV6-1 to TRBJ1-6; D unclear. The V gene lost 4 bases and the J gene lost 2 bases, with 15 bases spanning the gap. The germline V gene has CDR1 MNHNS and CDR2 SASEGT. This CDR3 contains 17 residues. Here the CDR3 DNA reads TGTGCCAGCAGTGGTATACAAGGGAAGACCTATAATTCACCCCTCCACTTT. Residues: CASSGIQGKTYNSPLHF.

The genes are TRBV28 and TRBJ1-5; D gene unclear. The CDR3 is 13 residues long. Trimming cost V 1 base and J 7 bases, with 8 bases left between them. Per the germline V gene, CDR1 is MDHEN and CDR2 is SYDVKM. The CDR3 DNA sequence: TGTGCCAGCAGTTTATTAGGTCTACAGCCCCAGCATTTT. This translates into CASSLLGLQPQHF.

This chain uses TRBV6-5 with TRBJ2-3; 10 bases are shared with TRBD2. Germline V CDR1 and CDR2: MNHEY, SVGAGI. The CDR3 contains 13 residues. The V gene end was trimmed by 6 bases and the J gene end by 6 bases; junction bases not matched to a gene: 3. The CDR3 DNA is TGTGCCAGCAGGGGACTAGCGAGGGATACGCAGTATTTT. This encodes CASRGLARDTQYF.

The chain uses TRBV10-1 and TRBJ2-2, with 7 bases lining up with TRBD2. V lost 3 bases, J lost 2 bases, and 6 bases stayed unmatched. Germline CDR1 reads WNHNN; CDR2 reads SYGVQD (reference sequence). CDR3 length equals 16 residues. In DNA, the CDR3 is TGCGCCAGCAGTGATCCCGCGGGGGTAAACACCGGGGAGCTGTTTTTT. It specifies CASSDPAGVNTGELFF.

This rearrangement joins TRBV27 to TRBJ2-2; unclear D gene. Trimming removed 5 bases from V and 0 bases from J, with 10 bases in between. Germline CDR1 is MNHEY and CDR2 is SMNVEV (reference sequence). The CDR3 consists of 15 residues. CDR3 sequence (DNA): TGTGCCAGCAGTCCCAGTCGGGCGAACACCGGGGAGCTGTTTTTT. Its protein product is CASSPSRANTGELFF.

The J gene is TRBJ1-2, the V gene TRBV4-1, with 7 positions matching TRBD1. The CDR3 extends over 15 amino acids. V gave up 1 base and J gave up 8 bases; unmatched junction bases: 10. The germline V gene encodes CDR1 MGHRA and CDR2 YSYEKL. In nucleotides, the CDR3 is TGCGCCAGCAGCCAAGGAGGGGGCGGGCTTGAGGGCTACACCTTC. Translation gives CASSQGGGGLEGYTF.

The V call is TRBV6-2 or TRBV6-3, the J call TRBJ1-5; D might be TRBD1 (6 bases). The CDR3 sequence is 17 residues long. V lost 5 bases, J lost 2 bases, and 19 bases lay in between. Germline V gene sequence: CDR1 MNHEY, CDR2 SVGEGT. The chain's CDR3 is CASSPPPGHYGNQPQHF. The DNA for the CDR3 is TGTGCCAGCAGTCCCCCTCCGGGACATTATGGCAATCAGCCCCAGCATTTT.

This clone was seen only a few times. The V and J genes are TRBV19 and TRBJ1-5; D is possibly TRBD1 (5 bases). The CDR3 is 15 amino acids. Trimming cost V 0 bases and J 10 bases, with 16 bases left between them. Germline CDR1 and CDR2: LNHDA and SQIVND (reference sequence). The CDR3 DNA is TGTGCCAGTAGTATAGATCAGGGTAAGTCCTACCCCCAGCATTTT. Protein product: CASSIDQGKSYPQHF.